This T cell receptor (beta chain) originates from a study of early T cells in non-severe SARS-CoV-2 infection. Whole-study results and caveats: Private and CD4 specificities were missed by VDJdb matching, which favored anti-spike CD8 responses.

This clonotype was counted at least ten times. No antigen is known for it. One entry per CDR3 protein, called by TCRdb with MiXCR from the 5' RACE reads. The repertoire holds some 27,000 distinct CDR3 sequences, with approximately 4% as singletons. This TCR came from an adult who was a healthcare worker with PCR-confirmed SARS-CoV-2 infection or an uninfected control (not recorded which). Sequencing was carried out using whole blood.

In nucleotides, the CDR3 is TGCGCCAGCAGTGAGCTCCGGACCACCGGGGAGCTGTTTTTT. Residues: CASSELRTTGELFF. The chain employs TRBV10-1 and TRBJ2-2; D unresolved. The germline V gene has CDR1 WNHNN and CDR2 SYGVQD (reference sequence). The CDR3 consists of 14 residues. Between the trimmed V and J ends, which lost 2 bases and 4 bases, there was a span of 8 bases.